The sequence of this T cell receptor beta chain was determined in a study of cytomegalovirus exposure and HLA in healthy donors. The table lists this clone with a count of one. Its specificity is unknown. Findings and caveats of the study: Productive rates of about 87% or about 30% were seen for most TCR beta V segments in an earlier analysis. Accurate prediction of most subjects' HLA-A and HLA-B alleles from TCR beta sequences was reported.

CDR3 length: 13 amino acids. The germline V gene has CDR1 SGHVS and CDR2 FQNEAQ. V was pared by 3 bases and J by 8 bases, with 13 bases between. The PCR made use of 60 Vbeta and 13 Jbeta primers. Measured with immunoSEQ multiplex PCR; TCRdb has only the in-frame clones, and not every one. The sample lists roughly 150,000 clones; around 78% were seen once. The clonotype originates from a woman aged 18-29 years in good health and CMV-seronegative. Sequencing was carried out using PBMCs. V is TRBV7-8 and J is TRBJ1-1, with D hard to call. CDR3 bases: TGTGCCAGCAGCTTCGAGAAGACACGCGAAGCTTTCTTT. It codes for CASSFEKTREAFF. The variable domain in full, completed from reference TRBV7-8 and TRBJ1-1, reads GAGVSQSPRYKVAKRGQDVALRCDPISGHVSLFWYQQALGQGPEFLTYFQNEAQLDKSGLPSDRFFAERPEGSVSTLKIQRTQQEDSAVYLCASSFEKTREAFFGQGTRLTVV.